The rows below give T cell receptor beta chains drawn from one sample of a study of CD8+CD57+ T cells in acquired aplastic anemia. MiXCR was run by TCRdb on the reads, yielding one entry per CDR3 protein. Of about 150,000 distinct CDR3 sequences in the sample, less than 60% were seen once. The sequenced sample was sorted CD4+, CD8+, or CD8+CD57+ T cells (not recorded which) from PBMCs. The receptor set was obtained from a human donor with aplastic anemia. Each CDR3 is given with its conserved first and last residue. D genes are given only for firm matches. Clone size is shown for a subset of rows, as once, few, many or a class of expanded clone.

>NA|TRBJ2-5|many|TRBV5-6
CASRGRRETQYF
TGTGCCAGCAGGGGACGGCGAGAGACCCAGTACTTC
>NA|TRBJ1-5|NA|TRBV6-1
CASSESGGLSNQPQHF
TGTGCCAGCAGTGAATCCGGGGGGCTAAGCAATCAGCCCCAGCATTTT
>TRBD2|TRBJ2-1|NA|TRBV11-1
CASSGRASGGGLNEQFF
TGTGCCAGCAGCGGGCGAGCTAGCGGGGGGGGCCTGAATGAGCAGTTCTTC
>TRBD1|TRBJ2-7|NA|TRBV20-1
CSARDLGTGGYEQYF
TGCAGTGCTAGAGATCTCGGGACAGGGGGCTACGAGCAGTACTTC
>NA|TRBJ2-2|NA|TRBV4-1
CASSQERVELFF
TGCGCCAGCAGCCAAGAACGAGTGGAGCTGTTTTTT
>NA|TRBJ1-1|NA|TRBV7-9
CASRKGSNTEAFF
TGTGCCAGCAGAAAGGGCTCGAACACTGAAGCTTTCTTT
>NA|TRBJ2-3|NA|TRBV24-1
CATSDELDTRYTQYF
TGTGCCACCAGTGACGAATTGGACACGCGGTATACGCAGTATTTT
>TRBD1|TRBJ2-7|NA|TRBV15
CATSTDRDSYEQYF
TGTGCCACCAGCACCGACAGGGACTCCTACGAGCAGTACTTC
>TRBD1|TRBJ2-3|many|TRBV12-3/TRBV12-4
CASRSRPTGGTDTQYF
TGTGCCAGCAGGTCCCGTCCGACAGGGGGAACAGATACGCAGTATTTT
>TRBD1|TRBJ1-6|NA|TRBV19
CATMDRGLPPLHF
TGTGCCACTATGGACAGGGGGCTTCCACCCCTCCACTTT
>TRBD1|TRBJ2-1|NA|TRBV15
CATSPRTGEMYNEQFF
TGTGCCACCAGCCCTCGGACAGGGGAAATGTACAATGAGCAGTTCTTC
>TRBD1|TRBJ2-5|NA|TRBV5-6
CASSSDRVQTQYF
TGTGCCAGCAGCTCCGACAGGGTACAGACCCAGTACTTC
>TRBD1|TRBJ1-5|NA|TRBV11-2
CASSLEEPRTGDGYSNQPQHF
TGTGCCAGCAGCTTAGAGGAACCCCGGACAGGGGACGGATATAGCAATCAGCCCCAGCATTTT
>TRBD1|TRBJ1-5|many|TRBV20-1
CSAPDRDQPQHF
TGCAGTGCCCCCGACAGGGATCAGCCCCAGCATTTT
>TRBD1|TRBJ2-7|NA|TRBV19
CASIGTGLGEQYF
TGTGCCAGTATTGGGACAGGATTGGGAGAGCAGTACTTC
>NA|TRBJ2-3|NA|TRBV24-1
CATGSGPTDTQYF
TGTGCCACCGGCAGCGGGCCCACAGATACGCAGTATTTT
>NA|TRBJ2-2|NA|TRBV9
CASSVAQSGNTGELFF
TGTGCCAGCAGCGTAGCCCAATCAGGGAACACCGGGGAGCTGTTTTTT
>NA|TRBJ2-3|NA|TRBV5-4
CASSLGGGSTDTQYF
TGTGCCAGCAGCTTAGGCGGGGGCAGCACAGATACGCAGTATTTT
>TRBD1|TRBJ2-7|NA|TRBV5-1
CASSPGQGRHEQYF
TGCGCCAGCAGCCCAGGACAGGGTCGACACGAGCAGTACTTC
>NA|TRBJ2-2|many|TRBV6-5
CASSYSIGPGLTGELFF
TGTGCCAGCAGTTACTCGATCGGTCCAGGACTAACCGGGGAGCTGTTTTTT
>TRBD1|TRBJ2-5|NA|TRBV5-1
CASSSGTGKGETQYF
TGCGCCAGCAGCTCCGGGACAGGGAAAGGGGAGACCCAGTACTTC
>TRBD1|TRBJ1-1|once|TRBV27
CASRGTGVYTEAFF
TGTGCCAGCAGGGGGACAGGGGTCTACACTGAAGCTTTCTTT
>NA|TRBJ2-7|many|TRBV7-8
CASSSRGVGGPYEQYF
TGTGCCAGCAGCTCCCGCGGGGTAGGCGGCCCCTACGAGCAGTACTTC
>NA|TRBJ1-5|medium-sized|TRBV20-1
CSARDIREGNQPQHF
TGCAGTGCTAGAGATATAAGGGAGGGCAATCAGCCCCAGCATTTT
>NA|TRBJ1-1|many|TRBV4-3
CASSQEGSGANTEAFF
TGCGCCAGCAGCCAAGAAGGGTCAGGGGCTAACACTGAAGCTTTCTTT
>TRBD2|TRBJ2-7|NA|TRBV3-1
CASSPSSGTSGRPTF
TGTGCCAGCAGCCCCTCCTCCGGGACTAGCGGGAGGCCGACCTTC
>NA|TRBJ2-2|many|TRBV4-1
CASGLAAGELFF
TGCGCCAGTGGACTTGCGGCCGGGGAGCTGTTTTTT
>TRBD1|TRBJ2-3|many|TRBV7-6
CASSLPGGADTQYF
TGTGCCAGCAGCTTGCCAGGGGGCGCAGATACGCAGTATTTT